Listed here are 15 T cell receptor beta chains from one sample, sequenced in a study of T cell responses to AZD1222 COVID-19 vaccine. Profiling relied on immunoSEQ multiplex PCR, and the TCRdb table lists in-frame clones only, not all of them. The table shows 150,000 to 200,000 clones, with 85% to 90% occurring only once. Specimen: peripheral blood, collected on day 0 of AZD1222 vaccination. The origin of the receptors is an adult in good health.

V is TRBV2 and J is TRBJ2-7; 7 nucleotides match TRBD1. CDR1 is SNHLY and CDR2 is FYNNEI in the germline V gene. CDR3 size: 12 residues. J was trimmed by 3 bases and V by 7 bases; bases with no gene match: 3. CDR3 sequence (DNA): TGTGCCAGCAACAGACAGGGCTACGAGCAGTACTTC. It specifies CASNRQGYEQYF. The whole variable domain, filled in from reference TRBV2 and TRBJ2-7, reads EPEVTQTPSHQVTQMGQEVILRCVPISNHLYFYWYRQILGQKVEFLVSFYNNEISEKSEIFDDQFSVERPDGSNFTLKIRSTKLEDSAMYFCASNRQGYEQYFGPGTRLTVT.

The CDR3, as DNA: TGTGCCAGCAGCTTAGTGGCCGGGGGAGGCGGGGAGCTGTTTTTT. Protein: CASSLVAGGGGELFF. The V and J genes are TRBV11-3 and TRBJ2-2, with D perhaps matching TRBD2 (6 bases). The CDR3 spans 15 residues. The ends were cut back, 1 base at V and 7 bases at J, with 13 bases in the middle. The germline V gene has CDR1 SGHNT and CDR2 YENEEA.

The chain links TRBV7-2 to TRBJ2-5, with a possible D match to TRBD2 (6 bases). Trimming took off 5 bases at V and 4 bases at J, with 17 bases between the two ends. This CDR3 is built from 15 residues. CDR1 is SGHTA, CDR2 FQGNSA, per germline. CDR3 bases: TGTGCCAGCAGCCTCACTAGCCGCGGCGGAGAGACCCAGTACTTC. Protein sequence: CASSLTSRGGETQYF.

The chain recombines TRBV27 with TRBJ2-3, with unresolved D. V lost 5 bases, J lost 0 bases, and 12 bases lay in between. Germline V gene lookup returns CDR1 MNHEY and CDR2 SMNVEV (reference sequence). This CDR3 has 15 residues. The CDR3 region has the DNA TGTGCCAGCAGTCCTCGATTGTCTAGCACAGATACGCAGTATTTT. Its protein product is CASSPRLSSTDTQYF.

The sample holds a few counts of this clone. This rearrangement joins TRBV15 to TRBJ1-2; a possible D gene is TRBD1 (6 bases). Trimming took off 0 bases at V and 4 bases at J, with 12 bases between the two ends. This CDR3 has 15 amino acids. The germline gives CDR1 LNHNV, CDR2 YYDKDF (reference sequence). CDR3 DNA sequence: TGTGCCACCAGCAGAGAGGGGGCGGGTAGCTATGGCTACACCTTC. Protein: CATSREGAGSYGYTF.

The CDR3 DNA reads TGCGCCAGCAGCCCCCTGCGGCTAGCGGGGGGGAGCTCCTACAATGAGCAGTTCTTC. Amino acid sequence: CASSPLRLAGGSSYNEQFF. V usage is TRBV5-1 and J usage is TRBJ2-1; TRBD2 matches 12 bases. The germline V gene has CDR1 SGHRS and CDR2 YFSETQ. J lost 0 bases, V lost 4 bases, and 11 bases had no gene match. The CDR3 has 19 residues.

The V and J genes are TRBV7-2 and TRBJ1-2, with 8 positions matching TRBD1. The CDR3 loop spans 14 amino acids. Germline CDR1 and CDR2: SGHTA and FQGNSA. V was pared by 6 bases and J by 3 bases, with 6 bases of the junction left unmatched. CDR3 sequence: CASSSRGPDYGYTF. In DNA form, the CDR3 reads TGTGCCAGCAGTTCCAGGGGGCCTGACTATGGCTACACCTTC.

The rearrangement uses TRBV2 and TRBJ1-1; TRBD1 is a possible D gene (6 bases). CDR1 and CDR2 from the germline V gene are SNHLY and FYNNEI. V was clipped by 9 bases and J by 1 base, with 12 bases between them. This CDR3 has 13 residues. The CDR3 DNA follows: TGTGCCAGGGGGCAGGGGCCGAACACTGAAGCTTTCTTT. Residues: CARGQGPNTEAFF.

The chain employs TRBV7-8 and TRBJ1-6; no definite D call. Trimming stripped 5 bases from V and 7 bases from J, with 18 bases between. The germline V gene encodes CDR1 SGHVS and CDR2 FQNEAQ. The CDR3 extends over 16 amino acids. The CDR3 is CASSTSGVETNSPLHF. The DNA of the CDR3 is TGTGCCAGCAGCACATCGGGTGTAGAAACCAATTCACCCCTCCACTTT.

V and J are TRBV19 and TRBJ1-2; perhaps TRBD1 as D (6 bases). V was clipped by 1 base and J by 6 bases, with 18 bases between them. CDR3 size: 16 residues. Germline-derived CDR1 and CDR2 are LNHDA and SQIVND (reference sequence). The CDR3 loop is CASSIASKAGENGYTF. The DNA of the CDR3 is TGTGCCAGTAGTATAGCTTCCAAGGCAGGGGAGAATGGCTACACCTTC.

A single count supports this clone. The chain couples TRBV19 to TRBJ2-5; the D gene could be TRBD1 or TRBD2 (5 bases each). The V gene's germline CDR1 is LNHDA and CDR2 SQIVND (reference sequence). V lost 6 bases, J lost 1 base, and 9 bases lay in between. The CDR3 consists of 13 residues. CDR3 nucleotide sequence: TGTGCCAGTAGCGGGACGCTCCAAGAGACCCAGTACTTC. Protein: CASSGTLQETQYF.

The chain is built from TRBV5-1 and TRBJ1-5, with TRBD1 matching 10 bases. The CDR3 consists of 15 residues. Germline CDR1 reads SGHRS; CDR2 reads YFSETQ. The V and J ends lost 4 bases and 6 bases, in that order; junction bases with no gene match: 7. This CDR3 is CASSPGTGVPQPQHF. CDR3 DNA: TGCGCCAGCAGCCCCGGGACAGGGGTTCCTCAGCCCCAGCATTTT.

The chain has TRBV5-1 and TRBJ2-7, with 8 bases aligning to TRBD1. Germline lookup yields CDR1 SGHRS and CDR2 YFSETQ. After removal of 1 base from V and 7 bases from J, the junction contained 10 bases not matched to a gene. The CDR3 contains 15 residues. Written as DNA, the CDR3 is TGCGCCAGCAGCTTGTCGGGCCAGGGGGCTGGGGAGCAGTACTTC. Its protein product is CASSLSGQGAGEQYF.

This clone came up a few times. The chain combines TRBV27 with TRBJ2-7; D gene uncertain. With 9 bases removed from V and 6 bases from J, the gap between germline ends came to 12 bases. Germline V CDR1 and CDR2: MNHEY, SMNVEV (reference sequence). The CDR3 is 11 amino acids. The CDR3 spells CARGLLSEQYF. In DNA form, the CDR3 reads TGTGCCAGAGGCTTGTTATCCGAGCAGTACTTC.

DNA of the CDR3: TGTGCCAGCAGCCGCGGCGGCGACTACTATGGCTACACCTTC. This sequence encodes CASSRGGDYYGYTF. This chain joins TRBV5-5 and TRBJ1-2; D gene ambiguous. Trimming took off 4 bases at V and 3 bases at J, with 13 bases between the two ends. Germline V gene sequence: CDR1 SGHKS, CDR2 YYEKEE (reference sequence). The CDR3 spans 14 residues.